This TCR beta chain was captured by sequencing in a study of blood T cell repertoires in COVID-19. At the level of the study: T cells, B-cell-depleted T cells, or PBMCs provided the cDNA or gDNA that served as material.

Trimming pared 6 bases from V and 4 bases from J, leaving 15 bases between. CDR3 size: 15 residues. The germline CDR1 and CDR2 sequences are MDHEN and SYDVKM. Participant ages covered roughly 18 to 89 years across about 22 US areas. Each participant's cohort was designated according to participant-reported clinical history. In Cohort 3, a recovered donor had either two negative PCRs, clearance, or symptom resolution. Only one count was recorded for this clone. The repertoire was sequenced with immunoSEQ multiplex PCR; TCRdb's copy has only in-frame clones and lacks some. The sample lists around 180,000 clones; around 80% were seen once.

Material for sequencing was PBMCs or T cells enriched from blood (not recorded which). The chain recombines TRBV28 with TRBJ1-4; D may be TRBD1 (6 bases). This sequence originates from a man in his forties or fifties who had recovered from COVID-19. The CDR3 DNA sequence: TGTGCCAGCAGGCTGGACAGCGCAAATAATGAAAAACTGTTTTTT. The encoded protein is CASRLDSANNEKLFF.